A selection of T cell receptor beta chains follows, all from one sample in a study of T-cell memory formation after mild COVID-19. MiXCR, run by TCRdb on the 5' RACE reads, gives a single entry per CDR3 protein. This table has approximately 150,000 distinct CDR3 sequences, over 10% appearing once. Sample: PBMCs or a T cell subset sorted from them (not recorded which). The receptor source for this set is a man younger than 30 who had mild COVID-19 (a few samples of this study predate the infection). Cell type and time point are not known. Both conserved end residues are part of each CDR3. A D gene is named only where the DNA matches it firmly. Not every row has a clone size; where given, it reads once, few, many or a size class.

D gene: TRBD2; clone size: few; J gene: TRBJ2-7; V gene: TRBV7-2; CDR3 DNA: TGTGCCAGCAGCTTAGCCGGGGGGAACACCTACGAGCAGTACTTC; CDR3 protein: CASSLAGGNTYEQYF
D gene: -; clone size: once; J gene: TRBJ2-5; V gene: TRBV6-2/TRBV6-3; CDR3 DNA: TGTGCCAGCAGAAAGGAGACCCAGTACTTC; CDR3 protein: CASRKETQYF
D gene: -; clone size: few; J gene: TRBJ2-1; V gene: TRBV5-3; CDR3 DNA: TGTGCCAGAAGCTTGGGGCAGGGGAATTACGGTGAGCAGTTCTTC; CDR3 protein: CARSLGQGNYGEQFF
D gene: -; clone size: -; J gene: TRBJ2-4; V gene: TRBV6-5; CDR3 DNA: TGTGCCAGCAGTTCGCGGCTAGGCGACATTCAGTACTTC; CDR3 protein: CASSSRLGDIQYF
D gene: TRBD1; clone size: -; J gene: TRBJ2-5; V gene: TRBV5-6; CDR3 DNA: TGTGCCAGCAGCTTGGTGGACAGGGGGACAGAGACCCAGTACTTC; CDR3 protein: CASSLVDRGTETQYF
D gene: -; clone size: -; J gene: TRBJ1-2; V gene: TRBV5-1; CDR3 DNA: TGCGCCAGCAGCTTGGCCTCCGGTCTATATGGCTACACCTTC; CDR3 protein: CASSLASGLYGYTF
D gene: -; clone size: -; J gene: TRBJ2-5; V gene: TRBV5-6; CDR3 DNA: TGTGCCAGCAGCTTGTTGTCAGGGGGGACGACCCAGTACTTC; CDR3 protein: CASSLLSGGTTQYF
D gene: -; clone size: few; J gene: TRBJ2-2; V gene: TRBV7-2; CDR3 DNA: TGTGCCAGCAGCTTATTCCGGGGGAACACCGGGGAGCTGTTTTTT; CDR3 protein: CASSLFRGNTGELFF
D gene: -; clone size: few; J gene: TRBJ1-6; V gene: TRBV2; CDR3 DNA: TGTGCCAGCGGACCGACAGGCCAAGGGTCACCCCTCCACTTT; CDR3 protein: CASGPTGQGSPLHF
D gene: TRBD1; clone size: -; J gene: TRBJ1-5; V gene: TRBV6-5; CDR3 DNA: TGTGCCACGAATCCCAGGGGGAATAGGGGCAATCAGCCCCAGCATTTT; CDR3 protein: CATNPRGNRGNQPQHF
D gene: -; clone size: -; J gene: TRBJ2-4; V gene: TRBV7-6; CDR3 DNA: TGTGCCAGCAGCCCTCCGTCGGGTTGGGCGGACATTCAGTACTTC; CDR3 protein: CASSPPSGWADIQYF
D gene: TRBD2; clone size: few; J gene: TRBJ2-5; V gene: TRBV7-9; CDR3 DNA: TGTGCCAGCAGCGCCCTAGCGGCGGGGACCCAGTACTTC; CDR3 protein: CASSALAAGTQYF
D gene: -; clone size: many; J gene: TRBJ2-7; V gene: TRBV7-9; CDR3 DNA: TGTGCCAGCAGCTTAGTCTCCTACGAGCAGTACTTC; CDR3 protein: CASSLVSYEQYF
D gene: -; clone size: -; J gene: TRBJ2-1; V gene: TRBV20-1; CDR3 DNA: TGCAGTGCTAGAGTGACTACCCAAAGTTGGATCGATGAGCAGTTCTTC; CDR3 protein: CSARVTTQSWIDEQFF
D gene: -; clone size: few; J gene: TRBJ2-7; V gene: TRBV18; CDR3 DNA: TGTGCCAGCTCACCACCCCGAGGGGTCGGAGAGCAGTACTTC; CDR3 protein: CASSPPRGVGEQYF
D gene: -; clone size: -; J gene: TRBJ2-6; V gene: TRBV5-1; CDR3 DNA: TGCGCCAGCAGCTTGGCCCCTGGACGAATTTTGGACAGCTCTGGGGCCAACGTCCTGACTTTC; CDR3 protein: CASSLAPGRILDSSGANVLTF
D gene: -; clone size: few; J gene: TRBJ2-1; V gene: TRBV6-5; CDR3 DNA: TGTGCCAGCAGTTACGTTGCCGGACGGAGCTCCTACAATGAGCAGTTCTTC; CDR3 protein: CASSYVAGRSSYNEQFF